This passage covers 29 T cell receptor beta chains from one sample sequenced in a study of patients and donors after allogeneic stem cell transplantation. TCRdb itself ran the RT-PCR reads through MiXCR, one entry per CDR3 protein. The data hold approximately 210,000 distinct CDR3 sequences, with more than 35% observed a single time. The sequenced sample was blood, either unsorted or a sorted T cell fraction (not recorded which). The receptor source for this set is a human donor who was either an allogeneic HSCT recipient or a stem cell or donor lymphocyte infusion donor (not recorded which). It is not recorded whose cells these are; they may come from a transplant donor.

The rearrangement uses TRBV20-1 and TRBJ2-7, with TRBD2 matching over 7 bases. This CDR3 region has 14 residues. From germline, CDR1 is DFQATT and CDR2 SNEGSKA (reference sequence). Trimming took 4 bases from V and 2 from J; bases not matched to a gene: 8. This CDR3 is CSAIPQGGPYEQYF. The CDR3 DNA follows: TGCAGTGCTATTCCCCAGGGAGGGCCCTACGAGCAGTACTTC.

The chain carries TRBV7-6 and TRBJ2-7; D tentatively fits TRBD1 or TRBD2 (6 bases each). Germline V gene sequence: CDR1 SGHVS, CDR2 FNYEAQ. This CDR3 region has 14 residues. Trimming took off 3 bases at V and 4 bases at J, with 13 bases between the two ends. Here the CDR3 reads CASSFRGGQYEQYF. In DNA form, the CDR3 reads TGTGCCAGCAGCTTTCGTGGGGGGCAGTACGAGCAGTACTTC.

The chain joins TRBV20-1 to TRBJ2-3; TRBD2 agrees at 7 bases. The J segment lost 4 bases and the V segment lost 7 bases, leaving 11 bases of the junction unmatched. CDR1 is DFQATT, CDR2 SNEGSKA, per germline (reference sequence). CDR3 length equals 14 residues. The CDR3 nucleotides read TGCAGTGGCATAGAGAGTGCGGGGGCAGATACGCAGTATTTT. Its protein product is CSGIESAGADTQYF.

This clonotype was picked up one time. This chain connects TRBV7-6 to TRBJ1-1, with D perhaps TRBD1 (6 bases). V was pared by 4 bases and J by 5 bases, with 14 bases between. There are 14 residues in the CDR3. Germline V CDR1 and CDR2: SGHVS, FNYEAQ. DNA for the CDR3: TGTGCCAGCAGCTCCAGGGGTAGGGGGACTGAAGCTTTCTTT. Its protein product is CASSSRGRGTEAFF.

The chain is built from TRBV7-6 and TRBJ2-1, with 12 bases fitting TRBD2. The CDR3 runs 17 residues. The V gene end was trimmed by 0 bases and the J gene end by 4 bases; junction bases not matched to a gene: 4. CDR1 and CDR2 (germline): SGHVS, FNYEAQ. In DNA form, the CDR3 reads TGTGCCAGCAGCTTAGCTGTCCTAGCGGGGGGGTACAATGAGCAGTTCTTC. Its protein product is CASSLAVLAGGYNEQFF.

This chain links TRBV3-1 with TRBJ2-1; possible D gene TRBD2, 7 bases. V gave up 0 bases and J gave up 5 bases, with 11 bases separating them. Germline V gene sequence: CDR1 LGHDT, CDR2 YNNKEL (reference sequence). This CDR3 spans 15 amino acids. The CDR3 DNA is TGTGCCAGCAGCCAAGACAGGGGAGGGGACAATGAGCAGTTCTTC. Its translation: CASSQDRGGDNEQFF.

This chain uses TRBV9 with TRBJ2-1; 13 bases align to TRBD2. Germline V gives CDR1 SGDLS, CDR2 YYNGEE. Unmatched junction bases numbered 13, after V lost 0 bases and J lost 4 bases. The CDR3 is 20 residues long. The CDR3 nucleotides are TGTGCCAGCAGCGTAGGGCGAGCCATCGGGACTAGCGGGATATACAATGAGCAGTTCTTC. Its translation is CASSVGRAIGTSGIYNEQFF.

The chain links TRBV13 to TRBJ1-3, with 7 nucleotides matching TRBD1. Germline CDR1 reads PRHDT; CDR2 reads FYEKMQ (reference sequence). V was clipped by 8 bases and J by 4 bases; unmatched bases: 5. CDR3 length equals 13 residues. CDR3 region: CASLRQGGNTIYF. The CDR3 coding sequence is TGTGCCAGCCTCCGACAGGGAGGAAACACCATATATTTT.

The chain couples TRBV5-6 to TRBJ2-1; 8 bases are a match to TRBD2. This CDR3 has 17 amino acids. CDR1 is SGHDT and CDR2 is YYEEEE in the germline V gene. Losses at the gene ends were 3 bases for V and 0 bases for J; bases not matched to a gene: 8. CDR3 DNA sequence: TGTGCCAGCAGCTACTGGACTAGCAGTCCCTCCTACAATGAGCAGTTCTTC. Translating it yields CASSYWTSSPSYNEQFF.

The table lists this clonotype with a few counts. The rearrangement links TRBV6-1 to TRBJ1-2; D uncertain. V lost 1 base and J 4 bases, leaving 13 bases between the germline ends. Germline V CDR1 and CDR2: MNHNS, SASEGT. The CDR3 is 15 amino acids. DNA for the CDR3: TGTGCCAGCAGTGAAGTAAACAGCCCCATCTATGGCTACACCTTC. Amino acids: CASSEVNSPIYGYTF.

This clonotype turned up a few times. The rearrangement links TRBV12-3 or TRBV12-4 to TRBJ2-7; TRBD2 aligns across 7 bases. Losses at the gene ends were 9 bases for V and 2 bases for J; bases not matched to a gene: 7. The CDR3 covers 13 residues. The CDR3 DNA is TGTGCCAGTCTTTGGGGGGGGACCTACGAGCAGTACTTC. Its translation is CASLWGGTYEQYF.

The chain is built from TRBV5-1 and TRBJ2-1, with D possibly TRBD2 on 6 matching bases. Trimming pared 6 bases from V and 5 bases from J, leaving 21 bases between. The CDR3 loop spans 16 amino acids. The germline gives CDR1 SGHRS, CDR2 YFSETQ. CDR3 DNA: TGCGCCAGCACCCCCTACGGGAGAGCAGGTAACAATGAGCAGTTCTTC. Amino acids: CASTPYGRAGNNEQFF.

The chain employs TRBV20-1 and TRBJ1-1, with 7 bases identical to TRBD1. Germline lookup yields CDR1 DFQATT and CDR2 SNEGSKA (reference sequence). V gave up 0 bases and J gave up 1 base; unmatched junction bases: 20. The CDR3 spans 20 residues. The CDR3 coding sequence is TGCAGTGCTAGAGATCCCTTCTTGGGCGACAGGGCGATAAGGAACACTGAAGCTTTCTTT. This sequence encodes CSARDPFLGDRAIRNTEAFF.

This clonotype was detected a few times. The J gene is TRBJ1-1, the V gene TRBV4-2; D ambiguous. The CDR3 is made up of 11 amino acids. With 4 bases removed from V and 6 bases from J, the gap between germline ends came to 6 bases. Germline V gene sequence: CDR1 LGHNA, CDR2 YNFKEQ. Written as DNA, the CDR3 is TGTGCCAGCAGCCGAGACCCTGAAGCTTTCTTT. Its translation: CASSRDPEAFF.

This clonotype was seen ten or more times. The chain couples TRBV11-2 to TRBJ1-5; 8 positions agree with TRBD1. V shed 5 bases, J shed 4 bases, and the junction held 1 base outside the gene matches. The CDR3 spans 13 residues. The germline gives CDR1 SGHAT, CDR2 FQNNGV. The CDR3 reads CASSRQGNQPQHF. CDR3 sequence (DNA): TGTGCCAGCAGCCGACAGGGGAATCAGCCCCAGCATTTT. The whole variable domain, remainder taken from reference TRBV11-2 and TRBJ1-5, is EAGVAQSPRYKIIEKRQSVAFWCNPISGHATLYWYQQILGQGPKLLIQFQNNGVVDDSQLPKDRFSAERLKGVDSTLKIQPAKLEDSAVYLCASSRQGNQPQHFGDGTRLSIL.

The chain couples TRBV20-1 to TRBJ2-1; TRBD2 aligns across 11 bases. This CDR3 is 17 amino acids long. Unmatched junction bases numbered 18, after V lost 6 bases and J lost 8 bases. The germline V gene encodes CDR1 DFQATT and CDR2 SNEGSKA (reference sequence). CDR3 sequence (DNA): TGCAGTGCCAGTGGAGAGCTAGCGGGAGGTTTTACGTATGAGCAGTTCTTC. This codes for CSASGELAGGFTYEQFF.

J is TRBJ2-5 and V is TRBV3-1, with a weak D call TRBD2 (5 bases). This CDR3 is 16 amino acids long. Trimming removed 0 bases at V and 1 base at J, with 12 bases between. Germline values: CDR1 LGHDT, CDR2 YNNKEL (reference sequence). This chain's CDR3 is CASSQDAQRFQETQYF. The CDR3 coding sequence is TGTGCCAGCAGCCAAGACGCCCAGCGGTTCCAAGAGACCCAGTACTTC.

This chain links TRBV2 with TRBJ2-1, with D perhaps being TRBD1 or TRBD2 (5 bases each). V was cut by 6 bases and J by 10 bases, with 13 bases left in between. The CDR3 length is 12 residues. Germline loops: CDR1 SNHLY, CDR2 FYNNEI. CDR3 nucleotides: TGTGCCAGCAGCCGACTAACAGGCGAGCAGTTCTTC. Protein sequence: CASSRLTGEQFF. The whole variable domain, remainder taken from reference TRBV2 and TRBJ2-1, is EPEVTQTPSHQVTQMGQEVILRCVPISNHLYFYWYRQILGQKVEFLVSFYNNEISEKSEIFDDQFSVERPDGSNFTLKIRSTKLEDSAMYFCASSRLTGEQFFGPGTRLTVL.

The chain links TRBV20-1 to TRBJ1-3; TRBD1 aligns across 9 bases. Trimming took 1 base from V and 0 from J; bases not matched to a gene: 10. The CDR3 is made up of 18 amino acids. Germline loops: CDR1 DFQATT, CDR2 SNEGSKA (reference sequence). The CDR3 DNA reads TGCAGTGCTAGAGGCCAGAGGGACAGGGTAATCTCTGGAAACACCATATATTTT. Protein: CSARGQRDRVISGNTIYF.

This clonotype showed up many times. This chain links TRBV20-1 with TRBJ1-5; 8 nucleotides align to TRBD1. This CDR3 has 14 amino acids. V was clipped by 3 bases and J by 4 bases; unmatched bases: 5. Per the germline V gene, CDR1 is DFQATT and CDR2 is SNEGSKA (reference sequence). CDR3 sequence: CSASPGQENQPQHF. The CDR3 coding sequence is TGCAGTGCTAGCCCGGGACAGGAGAATCAGCCCCAGCATTTT.

The chain combines TRBV9 with TRBJ1-6; D may be TRBD1 (5 bases). V lost 4 bases, J lost 6 bases, and 23 bases lay in between. The V gene's germline CDR1 is SGDLS and CDR2 YYNGEE. The CDR3 has 18 amino acids. The CDR3 reads CASSLRGTPDSTNSPLHF. The CDR3 DNA sequence: TGTGCCAGCAGCCTTCGCGGGACCCCGGATTCGACTAATTCACCCCTCCACTTT.

The chain employs TRBV2 and TRBJ2-3, with TRBD2 matching over 11 bases. The CDR3 spans 14 residues. Trimming removed 9 bases from V and 6 bases from J; junction bases left unmatched: 8. Germline lookup yields CDR1 SNHLY and CDR2 FYNNEI. The CDR3 loop reads CARIGTSGVDTQYF. The CDR3 nucleotides are TGTGCCAGGATCGGGACTAGCGGTGTCGATACGCAGTATTTT.

This clonotype has only a few counts. The chain links TRBV6-5 to TRBJ1-4; 7 bases align to TRBD1. V lost 5 bases, J lost 0 bases, and 3 bases stayed unmatched. This CDR3 spans 15 amino acids. Germline CDR1 MNHEY, CDR2 SVGAGI. The CDR3 protein is CASSHRGTTNEKLFF. The CDR3 nucleotides read TGTGCCAGCAGTCACAGGGGAACAACTAATGAAAAACTGTTTTTT.

This clonotype occurred a few times. This chain uses TRBV5-1 with TRBJ1-1; D is ambiguous. This CDR3 is built from 13 residues. V lost 5 bases to trimming and J lost 2 bases, with 10 bases between them. The V gene's germline CDR1 is SGHRS and CDR2 YFSETQ. CDR3 in DNA: TGCGCCAGCAGTATGAAAGTAAACACTGAAGCTTTCTTT. Translated: CASSMKVNTEAFF.

This sequence joins TRBV5-1 and TRBJ2-7; D is perhaps TRBD1 (6 bases). CDR1 and CDR2 from the germline V gene are SGHRS and YFSETQ. CDR3 length: 14 residues. The V gene lost 4 bases and the J gene lost 2 bases, with 13 bases spanning the gap. The CDR3, as DNA: TGCGCCAGCAGCCTCGACAGGCAGACCTACGAGCAGTACTTC. It translates to CASSLDRQTYEQYF.

This clonotype came up a few times. The chain couples TRBV16 to TRBJ1-1; D possibly corresponds to TRBD1 (5 bases). The CDR3 runs to 15 residues. CDR1 and CDR2 (germline): KGHSY, FQNENV. CDR3 DNA sequence: TGTGGAACTGGCAGGGCGCACGCGCTACAGACTGAAGCTTTCTTT. This translates into CGTGRAHALQTEAFF. Full variable domain (missing parts from reference TRBV16 and TRBJ1-1): GEEVAQTPKHLVRGEGQKAKLYCAPIKGHSYVFWYQQVLKNEFKFLISFQNENVFDETGMPKERFSAKCLPNSPCSLEIQATKLEDSAVYFCGTGRAHALQTEAFFGQGTRLTVV.

V and J are TRBV14 and TRBJ2-7; no firm D call. The germline gives CDR1 SGHDN, CDR2 FVKESK. This CDR3 is built from 13 residues. The V end lost 1 base, the J end lost 6 bases, and 10 bases lay between the germline ends. The CDR3 DNA reads as TGTGCCAGCAGCCAAGGGTGGTCCAGCGAGCAGTACTTC. As protein: CASSQGWSSEQYF.

The V gene is TRBV7-3, the J gene TRBJ1-6; the D is unclear. The germline V gene has CDR1 SGHTA and CDR2 FQGTGA. V was pared by 5 bases and J by 9 bases, with 11 bases between. The CDR3 extends over 13 amino acids. The CDR3 reads CASSPGKGSPLHF. The CDR3 DNA follows: TGTGCCAGCAGCCCCGGAAAGGGTTCACCCCTCCACTTT. The variable domain in full, with the rest retrieved from reference TRBV7-3 and TRBJ1-6, is GAGVSQTPSNKVTEKGKYVELRCDPISGHTALYWYRQSLGQGPEFLIYFQGTGAADDSGLPNDRFFAVRPEGSVSTLKIQRTERGDSAVYLCASSPGKGSPLHFGNGTRLTVT.

This clonotype was seen only once. The chain uses TRBV20-1 and TRBJ1-1; 7 bases line up with TRBD1. This CDR3 contains 14 residues. The V gene end was trimmed by 1 base and the J gene end by 4 bases; junction bases not matched to a gene: 6. Germline CDR1 reads DFQATT; CDR2 reads SNEGSKA (reference sequence). CDR3 DNA: TGCAGTGCTAGAGGTGAGGGGGCGAGCACTGAAGCTTTCTTT. It yields the protein CSARGEGASTEAFF.